Listed below are T cell receptor beta chains from one sample, sequenced in a study of blood T cell repertoires in COVID-19. Libraries were prepared by immunoSEQ multiplex PCR; TCRdb keeps only in-frame clonotypes and omits some of them. The sample contains fewer than 300,000 clones, 86% of which appear only once. The sample comprised peripheral blood. These receptors were obtained from a woman younger than 45 with COVID-19, enrolled during active disease. Each CDR3 is given with its conserved first and last residue. Fields, in order: V gene, D gene, clone size, J gene, CDR3 DNA, CDR3 protein. The D gene is left open where the match is weak. Expanded clones are given a class, and other clones once, few, many or no size at all.

TRBV19	NA	NA	TRBJ1-2	TGTGCCAGTAGTATGGACAGTCCTAACTATGGCTACACCTTC	CASSMDSPNYGYTF
TRBV11-3	NA	few	TRBJ1-1	TGTGCCAGCAGCGCCTCCCAGGGTGAAGCTTTCTTT	CASSASQGEAFF
TRBV4-1	NA	NA	TRBJ1-2	TGCGCCAGCAGCCAACCTCCGGGACACCCTCCAGCTAACTATGGCTACACCTTC	CASSQPPGHPPANYGYTF
TRBV3-1/TRBV3-2	TRBD2	NA	TRBJ2-5	TGTGCCAGCAGCCAGGGACTAGCGGGGTTGGCGGAGACCCAGTACTTC	CASSQGLAGLAETQYF
TRBV5-6	NA	NA	TRBJ2-3	TGTGCCAGCAGCTGGGGGCCGCTAGCCCGCTCCACAGATACGCAGTATTTT	CASSWGPLARSTDTQYF
TRBV2	TRBD2	NA	TRBJ2-1	TGTGCCAGCAGTGAAGCGGAGCGGGGGGGTAGGGAGCAGTTCTTC	CASSEAERGGREQFF
TRBV5-6	NA	NA	TRBJ2-7	TGTGCCAGCAGCTTGCTTAGCCTGAGCTCCTACGAGCAGTACTTC	CASSLLSLSSYEQYF
TRBV9	TRBD2	NA	TRBJ2-7	TGTGCCAGCAGCGTATCATCAGCGGGGGCCTACGAGCAGTACTTC	CASSVSSAGAYEQYF
TRBV5-1	TRBD2	once	TRBJ2-7	TGCGCCAGCAGTTTCGGGACTAGGGAGGCTGTCGAGCAGTACTTC	CASSFGTREAVEQYF
TRBV10-3	NA	NA	TRBJ1-2	TGTGCCAGGCGGCAGGGGCTCGAAGGGGGCTACACCTTC	CARRQGLEGGYTF
TRBV20-1	NA	once	TRBJ2-7	TGCAGTGCCTCTAGCTCCTACGAGCAGTACTTC	CSASSSYEQYF
TRBV6-5	NA	NA	TRBJ1-2	TGTGCCAGCAGGACAGGAACTAACTATGGCTACACCTTC	CASRTGTNYGYTF
TRBV7-6	TRBD1	NA	TRBJ1-4	TGTGCCAGCAGCATACAGGGGGAGGGTGAAAAACTGTTTTTT	CASSIQGEGEKLFF
TRBV19	TRBD2	NA	TRBJ2-7	TGTGCCAGTATGGGGGGGTCAGCATACGAGCAGTACTTC	CASMGGSAYEQYF
TRBV5-4	TRBD2	once	TRBJ2-5	TGTGCCAGCAGCTTCTTCGGGCGGGGGGGTTTCCAAGAGACCCAGTACTTC	CASSFFGRGGFQETQYF
TRBV12-3/TRBV12-4	NA	many	TRBJ1-1	TGTGCCAGCAGTTTCGGGAGGGTTGGGGCTTTCTTT	CASSFGRVGAFF
TRBV11-2	TRBD2	once	TRBJ2-1	TGTGCCAGCAGCGGGAGTAGGACTAGTGGTGGTGAGCAGTTCTTC	CASSGSRTSGGEQFF
TRBV3-1/TRBV3-2	NA	once	TRBJ1-2	TGTGCCAGCAGCCAAGGCCAGGCCCCCTATGGCTACACCTTC	CASSQGQAPYGYTF
TRBV3-1/TRBV3-2	NA	NA	TRBJ1-4	TGTGCCAGCAGCCATCGGGGTAGTGAAAAACTGTTTTTT	CASSHRGSEKLFF
TRBV19	TRBD2	NA	TRBJ2-1	TGTGCCAGTAGACCTGGCGGCGGGGGGGCCGGGGAGCAGTTCTTC	CASRPGGGGAGEQFF
TRBV11-2	NA	NA	TRBJ2-5	TGTGCCAGCAGTCTTATAACACATGGCGAGACCCAGTACTTC	CASSLITHGETQYF
TRBV11-2	NA	NA	TRBJ2-5	TGTGCCAGCAGCTCGTTTGGTTTTAGTGCCTCGTACCAAGAGACCCAGTACTTC	CASSSFGFSASYQETQYF
TRBV11-2	TRBD1	NA	TRBJ1-1	TGTGCCAGCAGCTCAGACAGGGCAACAGAAGCTTTCTTT	CASSSDRATEAFF
TRBV4-1	NA	NA	TRBJ2-1	TGCGCCAGCAGCCAAGATAGCTACTTCATGTATGAGCAGTTCTTC	CASSQDSYFMYEQFF
TRBV30	TRBD1	once	TRBJ2-1	TGTGCCTGGATCCTTCGCGGGACAGGGGAGGATGAGCAGTTCTTC	CAWILRGTGEDEQFF
TRBV27	NA	once	TRBJ2-5	TGTGCCAGCAACCCCCTGGGGCTGGGCGGGACCCAGTACTTC	CASNPLGLGGTQYF
TRBV19	TRBD2	few	TRBJ2-7	TGTGCCAGTAGTATTTCGGGGGGTCCCTACGAGCAGTACTTC	CASSISGGPYEQYF
TRBV7-2	NA	NA	TRBJ2-3	TGTGCCAGCAGCACTTACACAGATACGCAGTATTTT	CASSTYTDTQYF
TRBV2	NA	NA	TRBJ2-5	TGTGCCAATTTGATGGACACCAGGTCCCAAGAGACCCAGTACTTC	CANLMDTRSQETQYF
TRBV7-9	TRBD1	NA	TRBJ2-7	TGTGCCAGCAGCACAGGGGCTGGCGAGCAGTACTTC	CASSTGAGEQYF
TRBV27	NA	NA	TRBJ1-1	TGTGCCAGCAGTTTAGATTGGGCTCCCACTGAAGCTTTCTTT	CASSLDWAPTEAFF
TRBV6-4	NA	NA	TRBJ2-1	TGTGCCAGCAGTGACTCGAGTCTAGGGCTAGCCGATAGGAATGAGCAGTTCTTC	CASSDSSLGLADRNEQFF
TRBV7-8	TRBD1	many	TRBJ2-2	TGTGCCAGCAGTGACAGGGATAACACCGGGGAGCTGTTTTTT	CASSDRDNTGELFF
TRBV11-3	NA	NA	TRBJ2-2	TGTGCCAGCAGCCAAGAAGGGGCCGGGGAGCTGTTTTTT	CASSQEGAGELFF
TRBV29-1	TRBD1	NA	TRBJ1-1	TGCAGCGTTCGAACTTCAGGGGGCGGTACGAACACTGAAGCTTTCTTT	CSVRTSGGGTNTEAFF
TRBV28	NA	NA	TRBJ1-2	TGTGCCAGCAGTAGAAACAGGGATCCTGGTGGCTACACCTTC	CASSRNRDPGGYTF
TRBV11-2	NA	NA	TRBJ2-1	TGTGCCAGCAGCTTAGGGGTCGGCGGGGTCCTTTACAATGAGCAGTTCTTC	CASSLGVGGVLYNEQFF
TRBV18	NA	few	TRBJ1-5	TGTGCCAGCTCACCGACCTACAGGGATCAGCCCCAGCATTTT	CASSPTYRDQPQHF
TRBV4-1	TRBD2	NA	TRBJ2-3	TGCGCCAGCAGCCAAGTTCGGGAGGGCACAGATACGCAGTATTTT	CASSQVREGTDTQYF
TRBV7-9	NA	NA	TRBJ2-2	TGTGCCAGCAGCTTAGCCAGATCAAACACCGGGGAGCTGTTTTTT	CASSLARSNTGELFF
TRBV10-2	TRBD1	once	TRBJ2-7	TGCGCCAGCAGTTTCCCCGGGACAGGCGGCTACGAGCAGTACTTC	CASSFPGTGGYEQYF
TRBV18	NA	NA	TRBJ2-2	TGTGCCAGCTCACCCGACACCGGGGAGCTGTTTTTT	CASSPDTGELFF
TRBV7-8	NA	NA	TRBJ2-5	TGTGCCAGCAGCTTAGAACAGACTAGTGGAGAGACCCAGTACTTC	CASSLEQTSGETQYF
TRBV5-1	TRBD1	NA	TRBJ1-1	TGCGCCAGCAGCCCGACAGGGGCTGAAGCTTTCTTT	CASSPTGAEAFF
TRBV6-5	TRBD1	NA	TRBJ1-2	TGTGCCAGCAGTTACAGGACAGGAAGCTATGGCTACACCTTC	CASSYRTGSYGYTF
TRBV29-1	TRBD1	NA	TRBJ2-2	TGCAGCGCTTCACAGGGGTTGAACACCGGGGAGCTGTTTTTT	CSASQGLNTGELFF
TRBV29-1	NA	NA	TRBJ2-3	TGCAGCGTTGAGGGCACAGCCGGGAGTACAGATACGCAGTATTTT	CSVEGTAGSTDTQYF
TRBV27	TRBD2	NA	TRBJ2-3	TGTGCCAGCAGGCTAGCGGGGATGAGATCAGATACGCAGTATTTT	CASRLAGMRSDTQYF
TRBV27	TRBD2	NA	TRBJ2-7	TGTGCCAGCAGTTGGGGGCTAGCGGGGCTCCGGGAGCAGTACTTC	CASSWGLAGLREQYF
TRBV19	NA	NA	TRBJ1-2	TGTGCCAGCCAAGGGACTGGGGCTGGGTATGGCTACACCTTC	CASQGTGAGYGYTF
TRBV19	NA	NA	TRBJ2-3	TGTGCCAGTAGCCCCGACGGGAGAGTCGGCACAGATACGCAGTATTTT	CASSPDGRVGTDTQYF